Presented here are 26 T cell receptor beta chains from one specimen sequenced in a study of T cell clones after liver transplantation. Method: immunoSEQ multiplex PCR; TCRdb's copy keeps in-frame clones and lacks some. The repertoire includes around 71,000 clones, 75% to 85% of them detected once, and 0.79% sits in the top ten. The starting material was CD4+ T cells from blood, obtained 12 months after liver transplant. Every receptor here comes from a human patient who received a liver transplant. A share of the T cells may be of graft donor origin.

The chain is built from TRBV27 and TRBJ2-3, with 7 nucleotides matching TRBD1. The CDR3 totals 16 residues. Germline trimming cut 4 bases from V and 0 bases from J; bases unmatched to any gene: 7. Germline values: CDR1 MNHEY, CDR2 SMNVEV (reference sequence). The CDR3 region is CASSSNYRGSTDTQYF. The DNA for the CDR3 is TGTGCCAGCAGTTCCAACTACAGGGGAAGCACAGATACGCAGTATTTT.

The chain recombines TRBV9 with TRBJ1-5; the D gene is possibly TRBD1 (5 bases). The CDR3 sequence is 15 residues long. The germline V and J ends were trimmed by 0 bases and 5 bases, with 12 bases remaining between them. CDR1 is SGDLS and CDR2 is YYNGEE in the germline V gene. The CDR3 reads CASSVAGGGDQPQHF. Written as DNA, the CDR3 is TGTGCCAGCAGCGTAGCTGGCGGGGGGGATCAGCCCCAGCATTTT.

This clone occurred once. The chain employs TRBV4-3 and TRBJ1-5; possibly TRBD1 for D (6 bases). CDR1 is LGHNA and CDR2 is YSLEER in the germline V gene. The CDR3 length is 15 residues. Trimming left V 1 base short and J 6 bases short, with 13 bases between. The CDR3 coding sequence is TGCGCCAGCAGCCAAGGGGGGCAGCCCGGTCAGCCCCAGCATTTT. This translates into CASSQGGQPGQPQHF.

The chain is built from TRBV5-1 and TRBJ1-1, with D possibly matching TRBD1 (5 bases). Germline CDR1 is SGHRS and CDR2 is YFSETQ. V lost 5 bases, J lost 1 base, and 15 bases lay in between. This CDR3 region has 15 residues. DNA of the CDR3: TGCGCCAGCAGTCCCCGGGGGGGTTCGAACACTGAAGCTTTCTTT. Its translation: CASSPRGGSNTEAFF.

This rearrangement joins TRBV28 to TRBJ2-7; TRBD1 or TRBD2 may be the D gene (5 bases each). The CDR3 runs 16 residues. Germline CDR1 and CDR2: MDHEN and SYDVKM. V shed 7 bases and J shed 2 bases, with 21 bases lying between them. CDR3 loop: CASIMGGTVKTYEQYF. CDR3 coding DNA: TGTGCCAGCATTATGGGTGGGACGGTAAAAACCTACGAGCAGTACTTC.

CDR3 DNA sequence: TGCGCCAGCAGCCCTACGTTAACCGCTAGCACAGATACGCAGTATTTT. Encoded protein: CASSPTLTASTDTQYF. The chain couples TRBV5-1 to TRBJ2-3; D is uncertain. The CDR3 has 16 amino acids. V shed 4 bases and J shed 0 bases, with 15 bases lying between them. In germline, CDR1 is SGHRS, CDR2 YFSETQ.

V gene TRBV4-3 combines with J gene TRBJ2-3, with D tentatively TRBD1 or TRBD2 (5 bases each). This CDR3 comprises 17 residues. Trimming took off 0 bases at V and 3 bases at J, with 16 bases between the two ends. CDR1 is LGHNA and CDR2 is YSLEER in the germline V gene. DNA for the CDR3: TGCGCCAGCAGCCAAGATACCGGGGCTCGATCTACAGATACGCAGTATTTT. This sequence encodes CASSQDTGARSTDTQYF.

Worth noting for this clone: The same CDR3 can be traced to other DNA sequences in this sample. The CDR3 bases are TGCGCCAGCAGCTTGGAGAGCCCTAACTATGGCTACACCTTC. It encodes CASSLESPNYGYTF. The chain recombines TRBV5-1 with TRBJ1-2, with unresolved D. This CDR3 has 14 residues. Germline CDR1 and CDR2: SGHRS and YFSETQ. Trimming pared 0 bases from V and 0 bases from J, leaving 6 bases between.

The chain is built from TRBV30 and TRBJ1-3; no clear D gene. CDR1 GTSNPN and CDR2 SVGIG come from the germline V gene (reference sequence). The length of the CDR3 is 15 residues. V dropped 2 bases and J dropped 0 bases, with 11 bases sitting between them. CDR3 sequence reads: CAWSPYTSSGNTIYF. The CDR3, as DNA: TGTGCCTGGAGTCCTTACACCAGCTCTGGAAACACCATATATTTT.

V and J are TRBV28 and TRBJ2-3; 7 bases match TRBD1. J was trimmed by 1 base and V by 5 bases; bases with no gene match: 12. Germline loops: CDR1 MDHEN, CDR2 SYDVKM. The CDR3 extends over 17 amino acids. Here the CDR3 reads CASSPPDRVRRTDTQYF. In DNA form, the CDR3 reads TGTGCCAGCAGTCCCCCCGACAGGGTTAGACGCACAGATACGCAGTATTTT.

V gene TRBV7-9 combines with J gene TRBJ2-5; TRBD2 matches at 10 bases. J was trimmed by 7 bases and V by 4 bases; bases with no gene match: 12. The CDR3 length is 16 residues. Germline loops: CDR1 SEHNR, CDR2 FQNEAQ (reference sequence). This CDR3 reads CASSSLAGASGGTQYF. DNA for the CDR3: TGTGCCAGCAGCTCCCTAGCGGGGGCCTCCGGGGGGACCCAGTACTTC.

This clone occurred once. The chain links TRBV4-3 to TRBJ1-2, with D unresolved. Looked up from germline, CDR1 is LGHNA and CDR2 is YSLEER. The V and J ends lost 0 bases and 3 bases respectively, with 11 bases between them. This CDR3 comprises 15 residues. CDR3 sequence: CASSQDSGGYYGYTF. CDR3 DNA: TGCGCCAGCAGCCAAGATAGTGGCGGATACTATGGCTACACCTTC.

This sequence joins TRBV6-1 and TRBJ2-5, with D perhaps TRBD1 or TRBD2 (5 bases each). CDR3 size: 13 residues. CDR1 and CDR2 from the germline V gene are MNHNS and SASEGT. Deletions cut 7 bases from V and 1 base from J, with 10 bases between. The CDR3 sequence: CASTARGQETQYF. CDR3 coding DNA: TGTGCCAGCACAGCGAGGGGCCAAGAGACCCAGTACTTC.

The chain uses TRBV6-1 and TRBJ2-2; 11 bases fit TRBD2. The CDR3 extends over 15 amino acids. The ends lost 6 bases at V and 6 bases at J; junction bases unmatched: 6. Germline CDR1 reads MNHNS; CDR2 reads SASEGT. CDR3: CASRMGLAVAGELFF. The CDR3 nucleotides read TGTGCCAGCAGAATGGGACTAGCGGTTGCCGGGGAGCTGTTTTTT.

This clone was observed a few times. The rearrangement uses TRBV5-1 and TRBJ2-1; D tentatively reads TRBD1 or TRBD2 (6 bases each). V was pared by 4 bases and J by 2 bases, with 13 bases between. CDR1 is SGHRS and CDR2 is YFSETQ in the germline V gene. The CDR3 is 15 amino acids. CDR3 bases: TGCGCCAGCAGCCCGGAGGGGGGCACCTACAATGAGCAGTTCTTC. This translates into CASSPEGGTYNEQFF.

The DNA for the CDR3 is TGTGCCAGCAGCACCACTAGCGGAGGAGAGACCCAGTACTTC. Translated, it gives CASSTTSGGETQYF. J is TRBJ2-5 and V is TRBV6-5; 8 nucleotides line up with TRBD2. Germline V gene data show CDR1 as MNHEY and CDR2 as SVGAGI. This CDR3 comprises 14 residues. J was trimmed by 4 bases and V by 6 bases; bases with no gene match: 7.

J is TRBJ1-2 and V is TRBV6-5; TRBD1 might be the D (5 bases). Trimming stripped 6 bases from V and 4 bases from J, with 15 bases between. Germline V CDR1 and CDR2: MNHEY, SVGAGI. CDR3 length equals 14 residues. DNA of the CDR3: TGTGCCAGCAGCCAGGCTCGGACACCCTATGGCTACACCTTC. Its protein is CASSQARTPYGYTF.

This clone has just one count. The chain has TRBV9 and TRBJ2-1; 7 nucleotides align to TRBD2. This CDR3 has 17 amino acids. Per germline, CDR1 SGDLS and CDR2 YYNGEE. The V gene end was trimmed by 3 bases and the J gene end by 6 bases; junction bases not matched to a gene: 15. In DNA form, the CDR3 reads TGTGCCAGCAGCGCTATTGGGGGAGGGCCATTAGGCAATGAGCAGTTCTTC. Translating gives CASSAIGGGPLGNEQFF.

The chain is built from TRBV18 and TRBJ2-2, with D possibly being TRBD2 (6 bases). CDR3 size: 15 residues. Germline CDR1 and CDR2: KGHSH and LQKENI. The ends were cut back, 3 bases at V and 4 bases at J, with 12 bases in the middle. The CDR3 spells CASSPPLRGTGELFF. In DNA, the CDR3 is TGTGCCAGCTCACCCCCCCTGCGGGGCACCGGGGAGCTGTTTTTT.

This clone has only one observation. The chain uses TRBV7-2 and TRBJ1-2; D gene ambiguous. Germline V lookup: CDR1 SGHTA, CDR2 FQGNSA. Trimming removed 1 base at V and 6 bases at J, with 18 bases between. The CDR3 contains 16 residues. For the CDR3, the DNA is TGTGCCAGCAGCTTAGGTACTCGCGTTTCTAGTAATGGCTACACCTTC. Translated, it gives CASSLGTRVSSNGYTF. The full variable domain, rest sourced from reference TRBV7-2 and TRBJ1-2, is GAGVSQSPSNKVTEKGKDVELRCDPISGHTALYWYRQSLGQGLEFLIYFQGNSAPDKSGLPSDRFSAERTGGSVSTLTIQRTQQEDSAVYLCASSLGTRVSSNGYTFGSGTRLTVV.

The J gene is TRBJ2-5, the V gene TRBV5-4, with D maybe TRBD2 (6 bases). Trimming shortened V by 2 bases and J by 4 bases, and 12 bases separated the two germline ends. CDR3 length: 14 residues. Germline V gives CDR1 SGHNT, CDR2 YYREEE (reference sequence). The CDR3 here is CASSFGGRGETQYF. The CDR3 DNA sequence: TGTGCCAGCAGCTTTGGGGGGAGAGGAGAGACCCAGTACTTC. Looking up the rest from reference TRBV5-4 and TRBJ2-5 gives the full variable domain: ETGVTQSPTHLIKTRGQQVTLRCSSQSGHNTVSWYQQALGQGPQFIFQYYREEENGRGNFPPRFSGLQFPNYSSELNVNALELDDSALYLCASSFGGRGETQYFGPGTRLLVL.

The chain employs TRBV7-7 and TRBJ1-1; 9 bases fit TRBD1. With 3 bases clipped from V and 1 base from J, the junction kept 6 bases outside the gene matches. CDR1 SSHAT and CDR2 FNYEAQ come from the germline V gene (reference sequence). This CDR3 comprises 16 residues. The CDR3 region has the DNA TGTGCCAGCAGCTTTTTACAGGGGGCCTCGAACACTGAAGCTTTCTTT. Its translation is CASSFLQGASNTEAFF.

The table lists this clone with a count of one. This chain links TRBV13 with TRBJ2-2; 7 bases match TRBD2. Per germline, CDR1 PRHDT and CDR2 FYEKMQ (reference sequence). The CDR3 covers 17 residues. Trimming removed 4 bases from V and 1 base from J; junction bases left unmatched: 9. The CDR3 bases are TGTGCCAGCAGCTACCGGTCTATAGCGGGGAACACCGGGGAGCTGTTTTTT. It is translated as CASSYRSIAGNTGELFF.

This chain connects TRBV23-1 to TRBJ1-4; D is uncertain. TRBV23-1 is an ORF; its function is uncertain. The CDR3 has 12 residues. Trimming removed 2 bases at V and 9 bases at J, with 7 bases between. CDR3: CASSQAGKKLFF. The CDR3 DNA is TGCGCCAGCAGTCAAGCGGGTAAAAAACTGTTTTTT.

The chain recombines TRBV7-2 with TRBJ2-3, with D unresolved. The CDR3 contains 11 residues. V shed 6 bases and J shed 2 bases, with 3 bases lying between them. Germline CDR1 is SGHTA and CDR2 is FQGNSA. CDR3 amino acids: CASSNTDTQYF. The DNA of the CDR3 is TGTGCCAGCAGTAACACAGATACGCAGTATTTT.

Worth noting for this clone: A read error may produce the germline difference seen at one junction end. The V gene is TRBV28, the J gene TRBJ2-7; D not certain. The CDR3 has 11 residues. CDR1 and CDR2 from the germline V gene are MDHEN and SYDVKM. CDR3 nucleotide sequence: TGTGCCAGCAGAGGTTTGACGGATCTGGACTTC. Translated: CASRGLTDLDF.